The clone carrying this T cell receptor (beta chain) was seen many times. These data originate in a study of blood T cells in healthy people across ages. Germline CDR1 and CDR2: SGHRS and YFSETQ. CDR3 size: 16 residues. V was clipped by 0 bases and J by 6 bases; unmatched bases: 9. Using a J-beta primer mix together with a sample-barcoded 5' primer, a second PCR was run for about 6 to 12 cycles. TCRdb reprocessed the 5' RACE reads with MiXCR, giving one entry per CDR3 protein. The data show around 900,000 distinct CDR3 sequences, with about 28% seen just once and roughly a sixth held by the top ten. This TCR derives from a woman of 80 years or more in good health. The chain links TRBV5-1 to TRBJ2-1; 7 nucleotides line up with TRBD1. Sequencing input: blood. The CDR3 bases are TGCGCCAGCAGCTTGGCCTCCGGGACAGCGAGCAATGAGCAGTTCTTC. This gives the protein CASSLASGTASNEQFF.